This paragraph covers one TCR beta chain sequence. This specimen belongs to a study of CD8 T cells in Susac syndrome. Per the germline V gene, CDR1 is MNHEY and CDR2 is SVGEGT. J was trimmed by 2 bases and V by 5 bases; bases with no gene match: 6. This CDR3 region has 15 residues. A quantity of about 0.45 to 1 ug RNA underwent reverse transcription using random hexamers. Multiplex immunoSEQ PCR targeted 54 Vbeta and 13 Jbeta TCR beta segments. A single record per CDR3 protein comes from TCRdb applying MiXCR to the immunoSEQ multiplex PCR reads. The table shows around 270,000 distinct CDR3 sequences, with over 75% occurring only once.

The clonotype originates from a human donor with multiple sclerosis. V and J are TRBV6-2 or TRBV6-3 and TRBJ2-7, with 10 bases lining up with TRBD2. Sequencing input: CD8+ T cells from PBMCs. DNA for the CDR3: TGTGCCAGCAGTACAATAGCGGGAGGCGCCTACGAGCAGTACTTC. Protein product: CASSTIAGGAYEQYF.